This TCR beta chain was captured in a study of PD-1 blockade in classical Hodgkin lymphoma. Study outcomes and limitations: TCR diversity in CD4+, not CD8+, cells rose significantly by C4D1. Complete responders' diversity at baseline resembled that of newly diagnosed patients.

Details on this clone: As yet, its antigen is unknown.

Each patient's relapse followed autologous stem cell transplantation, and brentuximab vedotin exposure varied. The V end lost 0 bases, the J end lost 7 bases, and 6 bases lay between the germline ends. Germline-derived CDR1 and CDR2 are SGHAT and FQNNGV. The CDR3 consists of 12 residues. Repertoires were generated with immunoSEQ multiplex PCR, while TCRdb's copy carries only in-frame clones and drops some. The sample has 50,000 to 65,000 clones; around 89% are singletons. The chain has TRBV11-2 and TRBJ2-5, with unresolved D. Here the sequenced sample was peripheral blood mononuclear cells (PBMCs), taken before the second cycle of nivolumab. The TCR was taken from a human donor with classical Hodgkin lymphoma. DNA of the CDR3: TGTGCCAGCAGCTTAGACTGGGGGACCCAGTACTTC. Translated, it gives CASSLDWGTQYF.